What follows are 20 T cell receptor beta chains derived from one specimen sequenced in a study of OX40 agonist ivuxolimab in advanced cancers. Using immunoSEQ multiplex PCR, the repertoire was profiled, and TCRdb retains in-frame clones only, with some absent. The table lists under 55,000 clones, around four fifths of them singletons. The material sequenced was CD4+ or CD8+ T cells sorted from blood, taken in a trial of the OX40 agonist ivuxolimab. Receptor source: an adult with an advanced solid tumor such as melanoma, head and neck, liver or kidney cancer.

V gene TRBV19 combines with J gene TRBJ2-5; 9 nucleotides line up with TRBD1. This CDR3 has 15 amino acids. Trimming cost V 6 bases and J 4 bases; bases outside gene matches: 9. Germline assignment: CDR1 LNHDA and CDR2 SQIVND (reference sequence). The CDR3 nucleotides read TGTGCCAGTAGCACCGGGACAGGGAAATCAGAGACCCAGTACTTC. As protein: CASSTGTGKSETQYF.

This rearrangement joins TRBV6-6 to TRBJ1-3; a possible D gene is TRBD1 (5 bases). V gave up 9 bases and J gave up 0 bases, with 15 bases separating them. The CDR3 consists of 15 residues. Germline assignment: CDR1 MNHNY and CDR2 SVGAGI (reference sequence). The chain's CDR3 is CASTPGHFSGNTIYF. The CDR3 DNA follows: TGTGCCAGTACCCCCGGACACTTCTCTGGAAACACCATATATTTT.

V and J are TRBV27 and TRBJ2-5; TRBD2 aligns across 10 bases. Germline V CDR1 and CDR2: MNHEY, SMNVEV (reference sequence). The junction had 7 bases not matched to a gene; V was cut back by 3 bases and J by 3 bases. This CDR3 has 16 residues. CDR3 DNA sequence: TGTGCCAGCAGTTTCCTTACGAGCGGGAGGGAAGAGACCCAGTACTTC. Translation gives CASSFLTSGREETQYF.

This clone was recorded a few times. The chain carries TRBV2 and TRBJ2-7, with 7 bases identical to TRBD1. This CDR3 spans 13 amino acids. Trimming at V came to 8 bases and at J to 4 bases, leaving 8 bases not matched to a gene. Germline values: CDR1 SNHLY, CDR2 FYNNEI. The CDR3 DNA sequence: TGTGCCAGCGAGGTCGACAGGGAGTACGAGCAGTACTTC. Translating gives CASEVDREYEQYF.

J is TRBJ2-7 and V is TRBV9; no definite D call. CDR1 is SGDLS and CDR2 is YYNGEE in the germline V gene. This CDR3 has 14 residues. Trimming cost V 0 bases and J 4 bases, with 11 bases left between them. For the CDR3, the DNA is TGTGCCAGCAGCGTAGACCAGCGACGGTACGAGCAGTACTTC. It specifies CASSVDQRRYEQYF.

The chain combines TRBV6-6 with TRBJ2-2; D ambiguous. Per germline, CDR1 MNHNY and CDR2 SVGAGI (reference sequence). This CDR3 contains 13 residues. V lost 10 bases, J lost 4 bases, and 13 bases lay in between. CDR3 DNA sequence: TGTGCCACCCTTCCCGACCTCACCGGGGAGCTGTTTTTT. Protein: CATLPDLTGELFF.

The J gene is TRBJ2-1, the V gene TRBV6-5, with D uncertain. The germline V and J ends were trimmed by 8 bases and 0 bases, with 5 bases remaining between them. Per the germline V gene, CDR1 is MNHEY and CDR2 is SVGAGI. This CDR3 contains 12 residues. The CDR3 is CASLSSYNEQFF. The CDR3 DNA follows: TGTGCCAGCTTGAGCTCCTACAATGAGCAGTTCTTC.

The V gene is TRBV27, the J gene TRBJ1-2; possibly TRBD1 for D (6 bases). Per the germline V gene, CDR1 is MNHEY and CDR2 is SMNVEV (reference sequence). The V and J ends lost 6 bases and 4 bases respectively, with 15 bases between them. This CDR3 is built from 14 residues. The CDR3 region is CASRLQGTGYGYTF. CDR3 DNA sequence: TGTGCCAGCAGGCTTCAGGGGACTGGCTATGGCTACACCTTC.

V and J are TRBV28 and TRBJ1-1, with D unresolved. The CDR3 extends over 12 amino acids. Trimming cost V 10 bases and J 3 bases, with 12 bases left between them. Germline V gene data show CDR1 as MDHEN and CDR2 as SYDVKM. CDR3 sequence: CATTLVDTEAFF. The CDR3 DNA sequence: TGTGCCACCACTTTAGTGGACACTGAAGCTTTCTTT.

The rearrangement uses TRBV5-6 and TRBJ2-7; TRBD1 or TRBD2 may be the D gene (5 bases each). Germline loops: CDR1 SGHDT, CDR2 YYEEEE. The CDR3 spans 12 residues. The V end was cut by 0 bases, the J end by 6 bases, with 7 bases between. In nucleotides, the CDR3 is TGTGCCAGCAGCTTGGTAGGGACCGAGCAGTACTTC. Its translation is CASSLVGTEQYF.

This rearrangement joins TRBV10-1 to TRBJ1-1, with D maybe TRBD1 (5 bases). This CDR3 is 14 amino acids long. Germline V gene lookup returns CDR1 WNHNN and CDR2 SYGVQD (reference sequence). Trimming removed 2 bases from V and 0 bases from J, with 7 bases in between. This CDR3 is CASSEGGVNTEAFF. Here the CDR3 DNA reads TGCGCCAGCAGTGAGGGAGGGGTGAACACTGAAGCTTTCTTT.

V is TRBV6-6 and J is TRBJ2-5; the D is unclear. Trimming removed 8 bases from V and 1 base from J, with 5 bases in between. Looked up from germline, CDR1 is MNHNY and CDR2 is SVGAGI (reference sequence). The CDR3 spans 11 residues. CDR3 coding DNA: TGTGCCAGCGAATTCCAAGAGACCCAGTACTTC. Protein sequence: CASEFQETQYF.

The chain carries TRBV5-6 and TRBJ1-1; D remains ambiguous. Germline lookup yields CDR1 SGHDT and CDR2 YYEEEE. Trimming took 2 bases from V and 5 from J, leaving 7 bases between them. The CDR3 loop spans 12 amino acids. The CDR3: CASSLGWTEAFF. The CDR3 DNA reads as TGTGCCAGCAGCTTAGGGTGGACTGAAGCTTTCTTT.

This clone is a singleton in its sample. The J gene is TRBJ2-5, the V gene TRBV2; TRBD1 is a possible D gene (6 bases). From germline, CDR1 is SNHLY and CDR2 FYNNEI. The CDR3 consists of 13 residues. Trimming cost V 5 bases and J 3 bases, with 10 bases left between them. The CDR3 DNA follows: TGTGCCAGCAGTCCAGGGACAAAAGAGACCCAGTACTTC. It encodes CASSPGTKETQYF.

The V call is TRBV7-9, the J call TRBJ1-1; tentative D call: TRBD1 (6 bases). CDR3 size: 15 residues. V lost 2 bases, J lost 4 bases, and 14 bases lay in between. Germline V gene data show CDR1 as SEHNR and CDR2 as FQNEAQ (reference sequence). This CDR3 reads CASSLNQGLSTEAFF. CDR3 coding DNA: TGTGCCAGCAGCTTAAATCAGGGGTTGAGCACTGAAGCTTTCTTT.

V and J are TRBV7-9 and TRBJ1-1; maybe TRBD1 (5 bases). The germline V gene encodes CDR1 SEHNR and CDR2 FQNEAQ (reference sequence). The CDR3 spans 12 residues. V was trimmed by 8 bases and J by 5 bases, leaving 12 bases between them. The CDR3 is CASGKGRTEAFF. Written as DNA, the CDR3 is TGTGCCAGCGGCAAGGGGCGAACTGAAGCTTTCTTT.

The V gene is TRBV5-1, the J gene TRBJ2-7, with no clear D. The germline gives CDR1 SGHRS, CDR2 YFSETQ. V lost 5 bases and J lost 3, with 12 bases in between. There are 13 residues in the CDR3. CDR3 in DNA: TGCGCCAGCAGTGTGGCAGCGATCTACGAGCAGTACTTC. Amino acids: CASSVAAIYEQYF.

The genes are TRBV27 and TRBJ2-1, with D perhaps TRBD2 (5 bases). Germline V gene data show CDR1 as MNHEY and CDR2 as SMNVEV (reference sequence). The CDR3 loop spans 17 amino acids. Trimming pared 5 bases from V and 6 bases from J, leaving 23 bases between. CDR3 sequence reads: CASSPGLESYQTNEQFF. CDR3 DNA sequence: TGTGCCAGCAGTCCCGGACTTGAGAGCTACCAAACCAATGAGCAGTTCTTC.

The V call is TRBV6-1, the J call TRBJ2-1, with 8 bases lining up with TRBD2. The germline V gene encodes CDR1 MNHNS and CDR2 SASEGT. V lost 3 bases to trimming and J lost 6 bases; unmatched junction nucleotides: 13. This CDR3 has 17 amino acids. In DNA form, the CDR3 reads TGTGCCAGCAGTGACTTGCTAGCGGGCCCAGCGGGCAATGAGCAGTTCTTC. This sequence encodes CASSDLLAGPAGNEQFF.

The chain couples TRBV5-4 to TRBJ1-2; 12 positions match TRBD1. V dropped 4 bases and J dropped 8; count of bases not matched to a gene: 9. Germline V gene data show CDR1 as SGHNT and CDR2 as YYREEE (reference sequence). This CDR3 comprises 15 residues. CDR3 amino acids: CASSPRDRGLWGYTF. DNA for the CDR3: TGTGCCAGCAGCCCACGGGACAGGGGGCTCTGGGGCTACACCTTC.